The TCR beta chain under discussion was sequenced for a study of cytomegalovirus exposure and HLA in healthy donors. PCR used 60 Vbeta primers and 13 Jbeta primers. TCRdb keeps only in-frame clones here, not all; method: immunoSEQ multiplex PCR. The sample contains about 110,000 clones, 75% to 85% of which appear only once. CDR3 length: 14 amino acids. Trimming shortened V by 5 bases and J by 5 bases, and 12 bases separated the two germline ends. From germline, CDR1 is MDHEN and CDR2 SYDVKM. The source of this sequence is a man between 18 and 35 years old in good health and CMV-seronegative. The sample taken for sequencing was PBMCs. The chain combines TRBV28 with TRBJ1-4; possible D gene TRBD1, 6 bases. The CDR3 DNA sequence: TGTGCCAGCAGTACTAGGGGGATAAATGAAAAACTGTTTTTT. This encodes CASSTRGINEKLFF.